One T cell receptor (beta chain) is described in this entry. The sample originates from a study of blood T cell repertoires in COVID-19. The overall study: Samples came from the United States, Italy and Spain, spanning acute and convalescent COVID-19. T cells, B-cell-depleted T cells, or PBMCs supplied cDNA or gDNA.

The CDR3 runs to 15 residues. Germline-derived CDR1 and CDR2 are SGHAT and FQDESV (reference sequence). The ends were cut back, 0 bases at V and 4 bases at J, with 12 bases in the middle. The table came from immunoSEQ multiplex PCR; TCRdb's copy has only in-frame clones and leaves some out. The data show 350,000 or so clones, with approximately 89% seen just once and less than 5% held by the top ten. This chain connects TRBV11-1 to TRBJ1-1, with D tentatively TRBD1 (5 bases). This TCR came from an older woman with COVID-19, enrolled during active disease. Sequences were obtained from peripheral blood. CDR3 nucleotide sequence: TGTGCCAGCAGCTTAGCGCGGGGGGGAATCACTGAAGCTTTCTTT. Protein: CASSLARGGITEAFF.